This T cell receptor beta chain is drawn from a study of cytomegalovirus exposure and HLA in healthy donors. With respect to this clone: The sample carries other DNA sequences with the same CDR3.

The primer mix had 60 Vbeta and 13 Jbeta primers. Sequencing was performed with immunoSEQ multiplex PCR; in TCRdb, only in-frame clones are kept and a portion is missing. Seen in this sample are 50,000 or so clones; the ten most common clones hold roughly 27%. The germline CDR1 and CDR2 sequences are MRHNA and SNTAGT. The CDR3 is made up of 15 amino acids. The V gene end was trimmed by 4 bases and the J gene end by 0 bases; junction bases not matched to a gene: 2. The receptor was derived from a middle-aged man in good health and CMV-seropositive. Sequenced: PBMCs. This chain connects TRBV6-4 to TRBJ2-3, with 9 bases that match TRBD2. CDR3 sequence reads: CASSVTSGSTDTQYF. CDR3 sequence (DNA): TGTGCCAGCAGTGTAACTAGCGGGAGCACAGATACGCAGTATTTT.